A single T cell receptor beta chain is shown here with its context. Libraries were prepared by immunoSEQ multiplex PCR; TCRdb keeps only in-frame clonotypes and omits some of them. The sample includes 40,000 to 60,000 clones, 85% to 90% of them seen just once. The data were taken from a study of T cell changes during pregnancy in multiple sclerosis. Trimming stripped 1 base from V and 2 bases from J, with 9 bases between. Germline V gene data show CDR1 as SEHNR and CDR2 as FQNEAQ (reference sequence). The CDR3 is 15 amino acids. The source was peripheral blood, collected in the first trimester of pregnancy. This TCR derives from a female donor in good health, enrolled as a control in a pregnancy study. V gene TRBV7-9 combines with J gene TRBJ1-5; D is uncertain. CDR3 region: CASSLVVPGNQPQHF. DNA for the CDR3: TGTGCCAGCAGCTTAGTCGTCCCAGGCAATCAGCCCCAGCATTTT.